Here is one T cell receptor beta chain with its context. The data were taken from a study of blood T cell repertoires in COVID-19. Authors' methods: Scientists estimated how many nucleated cells there were by amplifying reference gene primers. Some clones are missing from TCRdb's copy, which holds only in-frame ones; the method was immunoSEQ multiplex PCR. That table gives V, J and clone size, and the DNA gave D and trimming. This sample has approximately 400,000 clones; approximately 89% occur once, and the top ten carry roughly an eighth. CDR3 length: 13 amino acids. Trimming took off 6 bases at V and 4 bases at J, with 10 bases between the two ends.

Material for sequencing was peripheral blood. This receptor was identified in a woman in her forties or fifties with COVID-19, enrolled during active disease. V gene TRBV12-3 or TRBV12-4 combines with J gene TRBJ2-1; maybe TRBD2 (6 bases). The CDR3 reads CASRSGGYNEQFF. The CDR3 DNA reads as TGTGCCAGCAGGTCCGGGGGTTACAATGAGCAGTTCTTC.